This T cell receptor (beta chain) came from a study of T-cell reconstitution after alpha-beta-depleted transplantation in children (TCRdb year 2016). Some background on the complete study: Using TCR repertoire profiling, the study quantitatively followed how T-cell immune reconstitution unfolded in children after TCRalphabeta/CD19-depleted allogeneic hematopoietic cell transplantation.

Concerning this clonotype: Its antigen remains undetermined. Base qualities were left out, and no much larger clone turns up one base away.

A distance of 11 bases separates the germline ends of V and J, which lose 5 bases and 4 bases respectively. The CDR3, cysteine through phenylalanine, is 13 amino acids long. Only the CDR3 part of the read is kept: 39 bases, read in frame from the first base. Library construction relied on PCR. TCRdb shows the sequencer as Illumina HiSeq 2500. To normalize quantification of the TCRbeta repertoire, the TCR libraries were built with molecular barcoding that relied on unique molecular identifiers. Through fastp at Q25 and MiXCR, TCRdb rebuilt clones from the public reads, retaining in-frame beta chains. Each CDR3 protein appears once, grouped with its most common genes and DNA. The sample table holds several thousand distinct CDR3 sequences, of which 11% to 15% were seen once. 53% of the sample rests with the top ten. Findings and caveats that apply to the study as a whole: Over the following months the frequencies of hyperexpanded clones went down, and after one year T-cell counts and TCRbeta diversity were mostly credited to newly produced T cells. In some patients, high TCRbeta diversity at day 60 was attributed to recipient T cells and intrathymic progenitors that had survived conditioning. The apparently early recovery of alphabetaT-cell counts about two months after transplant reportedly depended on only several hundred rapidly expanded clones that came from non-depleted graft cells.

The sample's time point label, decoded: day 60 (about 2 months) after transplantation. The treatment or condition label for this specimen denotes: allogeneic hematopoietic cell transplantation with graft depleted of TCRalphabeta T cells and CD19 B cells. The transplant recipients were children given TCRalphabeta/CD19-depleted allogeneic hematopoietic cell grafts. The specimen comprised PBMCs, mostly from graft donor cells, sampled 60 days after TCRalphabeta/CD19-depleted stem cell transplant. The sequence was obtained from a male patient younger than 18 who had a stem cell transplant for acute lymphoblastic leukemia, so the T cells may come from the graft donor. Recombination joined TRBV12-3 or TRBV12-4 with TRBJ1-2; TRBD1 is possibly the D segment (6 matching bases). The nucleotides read TGTGCCAGCAGTGGACAGATTACCTATGGCTACACCTTC. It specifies CASSGQITYGYTF.